The 26 T cell receptor beta chains reported below all come from one sample, sequenced in a study of identical twins. A single record per CDR3 protein comes from TCRdb applying MiXCR to the 5' RACE reads. The sample lists 1.5 million to 2 million distinct CDR3 sequences, less than 35% occurring once. Sequencing was carried out using cord blood. These receptor sequences come from a newborn girl in good health.

V gene TRBV9 combines with J gene TRBJ2-7, with D possibly being TRBD2 (6 bases). This CDR3 spans 15 amino acids. V dropped 0 bases and J dropped 6 bases, with 16 bases sitting between them. CDR1 and CDR2 (germline): SGDLS, YYNGEE. CDR3 DNA: TGTGCCAGCAGCGTAGCGTCAACTAGCTTCTCCGAGCAGTACTTC. It yields the protein CASSVASTSFSEQYF.

The CDR3 here is CASSRTGAQETQYF. CDR3 sequence (DNA): TGTGCCAGCAGTCGTACAGGGGCCCAAGAGACCCAGTACTTC. The J gene is TRBJ2-5, the V gene TRBV28, with 7 bases matching TRBD1. The junction had 4 bases not matched to a gene; V was cut back by 5 bases and J by 1 base. The CDR3 loop spans 14 amino acids. Germline loops: CDR1 MDHEN, CDR2 SYDVKM.

The chain joins TRBV12-3 or TRBV12-4 to TRBJ2-4; 10 nucleotides line up with TRBD2. The J call may be in error: the DNA end matches TRBJ2-7 better. The CDR3 is 15 amino acids. DNA of the CDR3: TGTGCCAGCAGTTTACTCAGGACTAGCGGCTACGAGCAGTACTTC. Its protein product is CASSLLRTSGYEQYF.

This clonotype appeared a few times. The chain is built from TRBV7-2 and TRBJ1-1; D gene ambiguous. Trimming left V 6 bases short and J 0 bases short, with 11 bases between. This CDR3 spans 14 amino acids. Germline CDR1 is SGHTA and CDR2 is FQGNSA. The CDR3 spells CASREGNLNTEAFF. CDR3 DNA sequence: TGTGCCAGCAGGGAAGGGAACTTGAACACTGAAGCTTTCTTT.

In the case of this clonotype: With a much larger clone just one base away, this may be a read error. The chain employs TRBV3-1 and TRBJ2-3; 7 bases map to TRBD1. V trimming: 7 bases; J trimming: 3 bases; junction bases outside the gene matches: 13. Germline loops: CDR1 LGHDT, CDR2 YNNKEL (reference sequence). The CDR3 is made up of 16 amino acids. This CDR3 reads CASNYLRDSSTDTQYF. The DNA of the CDR3 is TGTGCCAGCAACTACCTCCGGGACAGTAGTACAGATACGCAGTATTTT.

In its sample, this clonotype was seen a few times. The rearrangement joins TRBV20-1 to TRBJ1-6; possible D gene TRBD1, 5 bases. V dropped 1 base and J dropped 7 bases, with 11 bases sitting between them. This CDR3 comprises 14 residues. Germline V gene data show CDR1 as DFQATT and CDR2 as SNEGSKA (reference sequence). The DNA of the CDR3 is TGCAGTGCTAGAGCGGGGGACCCGAATTCACCCCTCCACTTT. Amino acids: CSARAGDPNSPLHF.

This sequence joins TRBV3-1 and TRBJ2-7; 10 nucleotides align to TRBD2. Trimming took 8 bases from V and 3 from J; bases not matched to a gene: 13. Germline lookup yields CDR1 LGHDT and CDR2 YNNKEL (reference sequence). The CDR3 has 16 amino acids. In nucleotides, the CDR3 is TGTGCCAGCCGCCGAGCACTAGCGGGAAGGGTCTACGAGCAGTACTTC. This codes for CASRRALAGRVYEQYF.

This clonotype is a singleton in its sample. This chain uses TRBV6-5 with TRBJ2-7; D gene uncertain. Between the trimmed V and J ends, which lost 0 bases and 4 bases, there was a span of 10 bases. Germline V gene data show CDR1 as MNHEY and CDR2 as SVGAGI. The CDR3 length is 14 residues. CDR3 amino acids: CASSYSRADYEQYF. The CDR3 DNA sequence: TGTGCCAGCAGTTACTCTAGGGCGGATTACGAGCAGTACTTC.

V and J are TRBV18 and TRBJ2-3; no definite D call. The CDR3 consists of 14 residues. CDR1 and CDR2 (germline): KGHSH, LQKENI. Trimming removed 6 bases at V and 6 bases at J, with 16 bases between. The chain's CDR3 is CASSVLENGDTQYF. In DNA form, the CDR3 reads TGTGCCAGCTCCGTGCTGGAGAATGGGGATACGCAGTATTTT.

This clonotype was observed a handful of times. This sequence joins TRBV20-1 and TRBJ1-2; D not certain. This CDR3 has 12 amino acids. CDR1 and CDR2 from the germline V gene are DFQATT and SNEGSKA (reference sequence). V was trimmed by 5 bases and J by 4 bases, leaving 11 bases between them. Here the CDR3 reads CSAPPAAYGYTF. The DNA for the CDR3 is TGCAGTGCTCCGCCGGCAGCCTATGGCTACACCTTC.

The J gene is TRBJ2-3, the V gene TRBV6-2 or TRBV6-3, with 13 bases fitting TRBD2. CDR3 length: 18 amino acids. In germline, CDR1 is MNHEY, CDR2 SVGEGT. Trimming at V came to 0 bases and at J to 2 bases, leaving 5 bases not matched to a gene. The chain's CDR3 is CASSYSRLAGGPTDTQYF. The DNA for the CDR3 is TGTGCCAGCAGTTACTCGAGACTAGCGGGGGGACCCACAGATACGCAGTATTTT.

This clonotype has a single count. CDR3 bases: TGTGCCAGCAGCGGCCAGCGGGGGGGTAGCTACAATGAGCAGTACTTC. Amino acids: CASSGQRGGSYNEQYF. The chain joins TRBV14 to TRBJ2-1; 10 bases align to TRBD2. Gene TRBJ2-7 matches the end of the DNA better, so the J call may be wrong. This CDR3 is built from 16 residues. Germline-derived CDR1 and CDR2 are SGHDN and FVKESK.

This clonotype came up many times. The chain combines TRBV10-3 with TRBJ1-2; possibly TRBD1 for D (5 bases). The CDR3 length is 13 residues. V was pared by 10 bases and J by 5 bases, with 17 bases between. Germline CDR1 reads ENHRY; CDR2 reads SYGVKD. The CDR3 bases are TGTGCCACCCTGGCAGGGTCCGGGTATGGCTACACCTTC. Translating gives CATLAGSGYGYTF.

J is TRBJ1-1 and V is TRBV20-1, with TRBD1 matching over 9 bases. The junction had 3 bases not matched to a gene; V was cut back by 1 base and J by 0 bases. CDR1 is DFQATT and CDR2 is SNEGSKA in the germline V gene (reference sequence). The CDR3 has 15 residues. This chain's CDR3 is CSARGTGAVNTEAFF. The CDR3 DNA is TGCAGTGCTAGAGGGACAGGGGCTGTGAACACTGAAGCTTTCTTT.

This chain joins TRBV5-1 and TRBJ1-4; 8 nucleotides agree with TRBD1. Germline values: CDR1 SGHRS, CDR2 YFSETQ. J was trimmed by 7 bases and V by 3 bases; bases with no gene match: 5. This CDR3 contains 14 residues. CDR3 sequence (DNA): TGCGCCAGCAGCTCGGGACAGGTACTTGAAAAACTGTTTTTT. Translated, it gives CASSSGQVLEKLFF.

The gene calls are TRBV20-1 and TRBJ2-1; 7 bases are shared with TRBD2. The V and J ends lost 5 bases and 0 bases, in that order; junction bases with no gene match: 10. This CDR3 region has 16 residues. In germline, CDR1 is DFQATT, CDR2 SNEGSKA (reference sequence). CDR3 amino acids: CSASLLAASSYNEQFF. CDR3 DNA: TGCAGTGCTTCCCTGCTAGCGGCAAGCTCCTACAATGAGCAGTTCTTC.

This clonotype appeared a single time. The chain is built from TRBV30 and TRBJ1-2, with a possible D match to TRBD1 (6 bases). Trimming removed 5 bases at V and 5 bases at J, with 12 bases between. CDR3 length: 12 amino acids. Germline CDR1 and CDR2: GTSNPN and SVGIG (reference sequence). DNA of the CDR3: TGTGCCTGGGCCCCGGACAGTTATGGCTACACCTTC. Amino acid sequence: CAWAPDSYGYTF. Complete variable domain (other parts from reference TRBV30 and TRBJ1-2): SQTIHQWPATLVQPVGSPLSLECTVEGTSNPNLYWYRQAAGRGLQLLFYSVGIGQISSEVPQNLSASRPQDRQFILSSKKLLLSDSGFYLCAWAPDSYGYTFGSGTRLTVV.

The sample holds many counts of this clonotype. The gene calls are TRBV28 and TRBJ2-1; no definite D call. CDR1 is MDHEN, CDR2 SYDVKM, per germline. With 6 bases removed from V and 9 bases from J, the gap between germline ends came to 9 bases. The CDR3 is made up of 11 amino acids. DNA for the CDR3: TGTGCCAGCAGCCTAAAGGGTGAGCAGTTCTTC. It codes for CASSLKGEQFF.

The chain recombines TRBV7-2 with TRBJ2-3; D remains ambiguous. V was cut by 3 bases and J by 6 bases, with 10 bases left in between. The CDR3 extends over 13 amino acids. Germline values: CDR1 SGHTA, CDR2 FQGNSA. CDR3 sequence (DNA): TGTGCCAGCAGCTTCCGAGACGGGGATACGCAGTATTTT. The encoded protein is CASSFRDGDTQYF.

The CDR3 DNA follows: TGTGCCATCAGTGAGTCAGATTGGGGACAGAGCTCCTACGAGCAGTACTTC. Translation gives CAISESDWGQSSYEQYF. The chain recombines TRBV10-3 with TRBJ2-7; TRBD1 aligns across 7 bases. V was clipped by 0 bases and J by 0 bases; unmatched bases: 8. This CDR3 has 17 amino acids. Germline CDR1 and CDR2: ENHRY and SYGVKD.

This clonotype has just a few counts. For the CDR3, the DNA is TGTGCCAGCAGCCAGGGGGGAATAGCCAAAAACATTCAGTACTTC. Protein sequence: CASSQGGIAKNIQYF. The V gene is TRBV3-1, the J gene TRBJ2-4, with D perhaps TRBD2 (6 bases). This CDR3 is 15 amino acids long. Germline V CDR1 and CDR2: LGHDT, YNNKEL (reference sequence). V lost 3 bases and J lost 0, with 9 bases in between.

The sample holds many counts of this clonotype. DNA of the CDR3: TGTGCCAGCAGCTTTGCTAGCGGGGGTTACGAGCAGTACTTC. As protein: CASSFASGGYEQYF. This chain connects TRBV11-1 to TRBJ2-7; 10 nucleotides match TRBD2. V lost 3 bases and J lost 4; bases outside the gene matches: 3. Germline loops: CDR1 SGHAT, CDR2 FQDESV (reference sequence). The CDR3 length is 14 residues.

Comments on this clonotype: Because it lacks the conserved phenylalanine or tryptophan at the end, this CDR3 is likely a read error. This rearrangement joins TRBV4-2 to TRBJ1-6; D call uncertain. V shed 1 base and J shed 7 bases, with 14 bases lying between them. Germline CDR1 reads LGHNA; CDR2 reads YNFKEQ. The CDR3 length is 16 residues. The CDR3 here is CASSQVTGSGNSPLHS. The CDR3 bases are TGTGCCAGCAGCCAAGTAACTGGGTCCGGCAATTCACCCCTCCACTCT.

The chain joins TRBV30 to TRBJ2-5; D gene unclear. V lost 7 bases and J 0 bases, leaving 12 bases between the germline ends. The CDR3 has 13 amino acids. CDR1 GTSNPN and CDR2 SVGIG come from the germline V gene (reference sequence). The CDR3 coding sequence is TGTGCCTTTTCCTCCGGGTACCAAGAGACCCAGTACTTC. It encodes CAFSSGYQETQYF.

The V gene is TRBV7-2, the J gene TRBJ1-5; D gene ambiguous. The V end lost 3 bases, the J end lost 3 bases, and 9 bases lay between the germline ends. The CDR3 has 14 residues. In germline, CDR1 is SGHTA, CDR2 FQGNSA. CDR3: CASSLGTTNQPQHF. The CDR3 nucleotides are TGTGCCAGCAGCTTGGGTACGACCAATCAGCCCCAGCATTTT.

The rearrangement uses TRBV12-3 or TRBV12-4 and TRBJ2-7, with 7 positions matching TRBD2. This CDR3 is 15 amino acids long. The ends lost 5 bases at V and 2 bases at J; junction bases unmatched: 9. CDR3 protein: CASSETPSGPYEQYF. The CDR3 DNA is TGTGCCAGCAGTGAGACTCCTAGCGGACCCTACGAGCAGTACTTC.